Each of the 30 T cell receptor beta chains below was sequenced from the same sample in a study of shared clonotypes between healthy human individuals. TCRdb's table, derived via immunoSEQ multiplex PCR, lists solely in-frame clones and lacks some. The data hold more than 2 million clones, with around 95% observed a single time. Sequences were obtained from naive CD4+ T cells sorted from blood. This sample's subset: CD45RA+ positively selected. The receptor set was obtained from a man between 18 and 29 years old in good health.

The rearrangement joins TRBV7-2 to TRBJ1-2, with 9 bases lining up with TRBD1. The V gene's germline CDR1 is SGHTA and CDR2 FQGNSA. This CDR3 spans 15 amino acids. The V and J ends lost 1 base and 6 bases, in that order; junction bases with no gene match: 6. Here the CDR3 DNA reads TGTGCCAGCAGCTTAGTTGGGACAGGGTCCCATGGCTACACCTTC. This translates into CASSLVGTGSHGYTF. The variable domain in full, with the rest retrieved from reference TRBV7-2 and TRBJ1-2, is GAGVSQSPSNKVTEKGKDVELRCDPISGHTALYWYRQSLGQGLEFLIYFQGNSAPDKSGLPSDRFSAERTGGSVSTLTIQRTQQEDSAVYLCASSLVGTGSHGYTFGSGTRLTVV.

The chain combines TRBV4-2 with TRBJ1-5; no firm D call. The CDR3 sequence is 14 residues long. V was cut by 1 base and J by 6 bases, with 10 bases left in between. The germline CDR1 and CDR2 sequences are LGHNA and YNFKEQ. CDR3 protein: CASSQVGWGQPQHF. The DNA of the CDR3 is TGTGCCAGCAGCCAAGTCGGGTGGGGTCAGCCCCAGCATTTT.

CDR3 in amino acids: CASSLGATNEKLFF. The DNA of the CDR3 is TGTGCCAGCTCCCTGGGTGCAACTAATGAAAAACTGTTTTTT. This chain uses TRBV2 with TRBJ1-4; D uncertain. V lost 8 bases and J 0 bases, leaving 10 bases between the germline ends. This CDR3 has 14 amino acids. Germline CDR1 and CDR2: SNHLY and FYNNEI. The whole variable domain, filled in from reference TRBV2 and TRBJ1-4, reads EPEVTQTPSHQVTQMGQEVILRCVPISNHLYFYWYRQILGQKVEFLVSFYNNEISEKSEIFDDQFSVERPDGSNFTLKIRSTKLEDSAMYFCASSLGATNEKLFFGSGTQLSVL.

The chain employs TRBV30 and TRBJ2-6; tentatively, D is TRBD1 (6 bases). Germline CDR1 and CDR2: GTSNPN and SVGIG (reference sequence). The length of the CDR3 is 15 residues. The V end lost 5 bases, the J end lost 0 bases, and 11 bases lay between the germline ends. The chain's CDR3 is CAWARTASGANVLTF. In DNA form, the CDR3 reads TGTGCCTGGGCCCGGACAGCCTCTGGGGCCAACGTCCTGACTTTC.

The chain joins TRBV7-2 to TRBJ2-7; maybe TRBD1 (6 bases). Germline V gene sequence: CDR1 SGHTA, CDR2 FQGNSA. The length of the CDR3 is 14 residues. Trimming cost V 4 bases and J 3 bases, with 13 bases left between them. CDR3 amino acids: CASSSDRWDYEQYF. The CDR3 DNA follows: TGTGCCAGCAGCTCGGACAGATGGGACTACGAGCAGTACTTC.

This rearrangement joins TRBV5-1 to TRBJ2-2; D remains unclear. Trimming removed 2 bases at V and 4 bases at J, with 9 bases between. The CDR3 runs to 14 residues. CDR1 SGHRS and CDR2 YFSETQ come from the germline V gene. CDR3 nucleotide sequence: TGCGCCAGCAGCTTCCCAGGCCGCACCGGGGAGCTGTTTTTT. It specifies CASSFPGRTGELFF.

The genes are TRBV9 and TRBJ2-7, with D perhaps TRBD2 (6 bases). Germline V gene sequence: CDR1 SGDLS, CDR2 YYNGEE. The CDR3 totals 14 residues. Trimming left V 4 bases short and J 1 base short, with 12 bases between. CDR3 residues: CASSPIAVSYEQYF. CDR3 nucleotides: TGTGCCAGCAGCCCTATAGCGGTTTCCTACGAGCAGTACTTC. The variable domain in full, completed from reference TRBV9 and TRBJ2-7, reads DSGVTQTPKHLITATGQRVTLRCSPRSGDLSVYWYQQSLDQGLQFLIQYYNGEERAKGNILERFSAQQFPDLHSELNLSSLELGDSALYFCASSPIAVSYEQYFGPGTRLTVT.

Notes on this clone: One end of the junction does not line up with germline, which may come from a read error. The V gene is TRBV19, the J gene TRBJ1-6, with TRBD1 matching 7 bases. Germline V gives CDR1 LNHDA, CDR2 SQIVND (reference sequence). This CDR3 contains 14 residues. CDR3 sequence (DNA): TGTGCCAGTAGTCGGGGGACAGCGTATTCGCCCCTCCACTTT. As protein: CASSRGTAYSPLHF.

V usage is TRBV5-1 and J usage is TRBJ2-2; D is perhaps TRBD1 (6 bases). Trimming cost V 4 bases and J 7 bases, with 14 bases left between them. The CDR3 consists of 14 residues. CDR1 and CDR2 (germline): SGHRS, YFSETQ. DNA for the CDR3: TGCGCCAGCAGCCGGACAGCCACGGTCGGGGAGCTGTTTTTT. This encodes CASSRTATVGELFF.

The chain recombines TRBV30 with TRBJ2-7; the D is unclear. This CDR3 is built from 15 residues. The germline V gene encodes CDR1 GTSNPN and CDR2 SVGIG (reference sequence). The V gene lost 0 bases and the J gene lost 2 bases, with 14 bases spanning the gap. The CDR3 here is CAWSVVEVGPYEQYF. CDR3 nucleotide sequence: TGTGCCTGGAGTGTTGTGGAAGTTGGACCCTACGAGCAGTACTTC.

The chain links TRBV28 to TRBJ1-2; unclear D gene. Germline loops: CDR1 MDHEN, CDR2 SYDVKM. CDR3 length: 13 amino acids. V was trimmed by 4 bases and J by 0 bases, leaving 6 bases between them. The CDR3 nucleotides are TGTGCCAGCAGTTACCCGGCTAACTATGGCTACACCTTC. As protein: CASSYPANYGYTF.

The rearrangement uses TRBV4-3 and TRBJ2-7; D not certain. This CDR3 has 13 residues. The germline gives CDR1 LGHNA, CDR2 YSLEER. V was trimmed by 1 base and J by 1 base, leaving 5 bases between them. In DNA, the CDR3 is TGCGCCAGCAGCCAAGCTATGTCCTACGAGCAGTACTTC. Translating gives CASSQAMSYEQYF.

The chain couples TRBV5-4 to TRBJ2-5; the D is unclear. Trimming cost V 4 bases and J 0 bases, with 1 base left between them. CDR1 SGHNT and CDR2 YYREEE come from the germline V gene (reference sequence). This CDR3 has 11 residues. The CDR3 nucleotides are TGTGCCAGCAGCAACCAAGAGACCCAGTACTTC. Its protein product is CASSNQETQYF.

In the case of this clone: The sample holds other DNA sequences that translate to the same CDR3. The genes are TRBV7-2 and TRBJ2-3, with TRBD2 identical over 8 bases. This CDR3 is 14 amino acids long. CDR1 and CDR2 (germline): SGHTA, FQGNSA. V was clipped by 4 bases and J by 3 bases; unmatched bases: 3. In DNA form, the CDR3 reads TGTGCCAGCAGCTCTAGCGGGCGGACAGATACGCAGTATTTT. Translation gives CASSSSGRTDTQYF.

This chain connects TRBV11-2 to TRBJ2-7, with TRBD1 matching over 10 bases. The CDR3 loop spans 15 amino acids. Germline assignment: CDR1 SGHAT and CDR2 FQNNGV. Germline trimming cut 4 bases from V and 4 bases from J; bases unmatched to any gene: 7. For the CDR3, the DNA is TGTGCCAGCAGCTCACTAGGACAGGGGGAGTACGAGCAGTACTTC. It yields the protein CASSSLGQGEYEQYF.

This clone showed up just a few times. This chain joins TRBV27 and TRBJ1-1; perhaps TRBD1 as D (5 bases). This CDR3 contains 14 residues. Germline lookup yields CDR1 MNHEY and CDR2 SMNVEV (reference sequence). V was shortened by 7 bases and J by 2 bases, with 14 bases between the two germline ends. This CDR3 reads CASTHSGPNTEAFF. CDR3 nucleotides: TGTGCCAGCACCCATTCAGGGCCAAACACTGAAGCTTTCTTT.

The chain has TRBV4-2 and TRBJ2-6, with D perhaps matching TRBD2 (6 bases). The CDR3 length is 20 residues. The germline V gene has CDR1 LGHNA and CDR2 YNFKEQ. V lost 1 base to trimming and J lost 0 bases, with 19 bases between them. The CDR3 region has the DNA TGTGCCAGCAGCCAAGGTGGATGGGGGGTGGGTCTCTCTGGGGCCAACGTCCTGACTTTC. This gives the protein CASSQGGWGVGLSGANVLTF.

Comment on this clone: The same CDR3 also results from other DNA sequences found in this sample. The chain combines TRBV5-4 with TRBJ2-3, with 8 bases identical to TRBD2. Germline CDR1 is SGHNT and CDR2 is YYREEE (reference sequence). This CDR3 comprises 16 residues. The J segment lost 1 base and the V segment lost 0 bases, leaving 4 bases of the junction unmatched. Here the CDR3 reads CASSLAGLGGTDTQYF. The CDR3 DNA sequence: TGTGCCAGCAGCTTGGCGGGACTAGGGGGCACAGATACGCAGTATTTT. Combining the CDR3 with reference TRBV5-4 and TRBJ2-3 gives the whole variable domain ETGVTQSPTHLIKTRGQQVTLRCSSQSGHNTVSWYQQALGQGPQFIFQYYREEENGRGNFPPRFSGLQFPNYSSELNVNALELDDSALYLCASSLAGLGGTDTQYFGPGTRLTVL.

The chain is built from TRBV7-9 and TRBJ2-3; D possibly corresponds to TRBD2 (6 bases). V lost 2 bases, J lost 4 bases, and 19 bases lay in between. Germline V gives CDR1 SEHNR, CDR2 FQNEAQ (reference sequence). The CDR3 sequence is 17 residues long. CDR3 sequence reads: CASSLPPSGRPADTQYF. Here the CDR3 DNA reads TGTGCCAGCAGCTTACCCCCATCAGGGAGGCCCGCAGATACGCAGTATTTT.

This chain connects TRBV6-4 to TRBJ2-2; TRBD1 matches 8 bases. V lost 6 bases and J lost 1; bases outside the gene matches: 7. The CDR3 runs to 16 residues. From germline, CDR1 is MRHNA and CDR2 SNTAGT. DNA for the CDR3: TGTGCCAGCAGCCTCGACGGGACAGGGAACACCGGGGAGCTGTTTTTT. It translates to CASSLDGTGNTGELFF.

The chain links TRBV6-5 to TRBJ2-5, with D possibly matching TRBD2 (5 bases). This CDR3 contains 14 residues. The germline V and J ends were trimmed by 9 bases and 7 bases, with 21 bases remaining between them. In germline, CDR1 is MNHEY, CDR2 SVGAGI. The CDR3 DNA is TGTGCCAGTCGGCGGGCAGCCGATAAAGCGACCCAGTACTTC. This translates into CASRRAADKATQYF.

Turning to this clone: Other nucleotide sequences in the sample specify the same CDR3. The chain joins TRBV5-1 to TRBJ1-5; no clear D gene. CDR3 length equals 15 residues. V lost 0 bases and J lost 0, with 7 bases in between. CDR1 is SGHRS and CDR2 is YFSETQ in the germline V gene. DNA of the CDR3: TGCGCCAGCAGCTTGGGTGATCGTAGCAATCAGCCCCAGCATTTT. It translates to CASSLGDRSNQPQHF. Based on the CDR3 plus reference TRBV5-1 and TRBJ1-5, the full variable domain is KAGVTQTPRYLIKTRGQQVTLSCSPISGHRSVSWYQQTPGQGLQFLFEYFSETQRNKGNFPGRFSGRQFSNSRSEMNVSTLELGDSALYLCASSLGDRSNQPQHFGDGTRLSIL.

This chain connects TRBV18 to TRBJ2-1; D not certain. This CDR3 is 11 amino acids long. Germline CDR1 and CDR2: KGHSH and LQKENI. V was cut by 6 bases and J by 9 bases, with 9 bases left in between. In nucleotides, the CDR3 is TGTGCCAGCTCGGAGAGTCCTGAGCAGTTCTTC. Its translation is CASSESPEQFF.

V gene TRBV5-4 combines with J gene TRBJ2-1; possibly TRBD2 for D (6 bases). Germline values: CDR1 SGHNT, CDR2 YYREEE (reference sequence). V was pared by 4 bases and J by 4 bases, with 9 bases between. The length of the CDR3 is 13 residues. The chain's CDR3 is CASSVGTYNEQFF. The CDR3 nucleotides read TGTGCCAGCAGCGTAGGGACTTACAATGAGCAGTTCTTC.

The chain carries TRBV10-3 and TRBJ2-3; no clear D. The CDR3 loop spans 14 amino acids. Trimming stripped 7 bases from V and 0 bases from J, with 11 bases between. Germline assignment: CDR1 ENHRY and CDR2 SYGVKD. Here the CDR3 DNA reads TGTGCCATCACCGACGGGCCTAGCACAGATACGCAGTATTTT. Its translation: CAITDGPSTDTQYF.

This rearrangement joins TRBV29-1 to TRBJ2-3, with D hard to call. V was pared by 4 bases and J by 9 bases, with 8 bases between. Germline CDR1 reads SQVTM; CDR2 reads ANQGSEA. The CDR3 extends over 10 amino acids. The CDR3 sequence is CSVVGGTQYF. The CDR3, as DNA: TGCAGCGTTGTCGGCGGAACGCAGTATTTT.

The chain is built from TRBV4-3 and TRBJ1-1, with D maybe TRBD1 (5 bases). Germline V gene sequence: CDR1 LGHNA, CDR2 YSLEER. The V end was cut by 2 bases, the J end by 6 bases, with 16 bases between. The CDR3 totals 15 residues. The CDR3 nucleotides are TGCGCCAGCAGCCAATGGGGTCAGGGTAAGGCTGAAGCTTTCTTT. Translating gives CASSQWGQGKAEAFF.

The chain uses TRBV10-3 and TRBJ2-1; 10 nucleotides align to TRBD2. Trimming removed 2 bases from V and 14 bases from J; junction bases left unmatched: 9. Germline values: CDR1 ENHRY, CDR2 SYGVKD. This CDR3 is built from 14 residues. The CDR3 protein is CAISEKPSGSHEFF. As DNA, the CDR3 is TGTGCCATCAGTGAGAAACCTAGCGGGAGCCATGAGTTCTTC.

As to this clone: This sample includes further DNA sequences coding for the same CDR3. This chain connects TRBV5-1 to TRBJ2-7; perhaps TRBD1 as D (5 bases). The germline V gene has CDR1 SGHRS and CDR2 YFSETQ. The ends were cut back, 0 bases at V and 2 bases at J, with 9 bases in the middle. This CDR3 is built from 14 residues. The CDR3 sequence is CASSLETATYEQYF. CDR3 DNA: TGCGCCAGCAGCTTGGAGACAGCGACCTACGAGCAGTACTTC.

The chain joins TRBV30 to TRBJ2-5; 9 bases match TRBD2. The CDR3 has 18 residues. V dropped 2 bases and J dropped 2; count of bases not matched to a gene: 15. Germline V gene sequence: CDR1 GTSNPN, CDR2 SVGIG (reference sequence). This CDR3 is CAWSTFRPAREGQETQYF. The CDR3 bases are TGTGCCTGGAGTACCTTTAGACCGGCGCGGGAGGGTCAAGAGACCCAGTACTTC.